Listed here are 2 T cell receptor beta chains from one sample, sequenced in a study of T cell responses to AZD1222 COVID-19 vaccine. Sequencing used immunoSEQ multiplex PCR; TCRdb keeps in-frame clones, though not all of them. The sample consists of some 190,000 clones, approximately 94% of them appearing once. Here the sequenced sample was peripheral blood, taken 28 days after the second dose of the MenACWY control vaccine. These receptors came from an adult who received the MenACWY meningococcal vaccine as a control.

The V and J genes are TRBV6-1 and TRBJ1-6; perhaps TRBD1 as D (5 bases). The V gene's germline CDR1 is MNHNS and CDR2 SASEGT. CDR3 size: 14 residues. Trimming took off 3 bases at V and 7 bases at J, with 10 bases between the two ends. The CDR3 region has the DNA TGTGCCAGCAGTGATATCGGGGCAAATTCACCCCTCCACTTT. It encodes CASSDIGANSPLHF.

V and J are TRBV9 and TRBJ2-7; D not certain. The V end was cut by 3 bases, the J end by 7 bases, with 11 bases between. In germline, CDR1 is SGDLS, CDR2 YYNGEE. The CDR3 extends over 12 amino acids. CDR3 sequence reads: CASSARLGEQYF. CDR3 nucleotide sequence: TGTGCCAGCAGCGCCAGGTTGGGGGAGCAGTACTTC. Complete variable domain (other parts from reference TRBV9 and TRBJ2-7): DSGVTQTPKHLITATGQRVTLRCSPRSGDLSVYWYQQSLDQGLQFLIQYYNGEERAKGNILERFSAQQFPDLHSELNLSSLELGDSALYFCASSARLGEQYFGPGTRLTVT.